This T cell receptor beta chain was profiled in a study of Ad26.COV2.S vaccination and SARS-CoV-2 variants. Across the study: Each vaccinee took Ad26.COV2.S intramuscularly, once or twice 56 days apart. Study-level results: Individuals receiving vaccine had higher spike-specific TCR breadth than placebo recipients did.

In its sample, this clone was seen once. Its antigen is as yet unknown. Repertoires were generated with immunoSEQ multiplex PCR, while TCRdb's copy carries only in-frame clones and drops some. The table lists roughly 410,000 clones, about four fifths of them singletons, with approximately 7% in the top ten. Documented treatment: roughly 20 received Ad26.COV2.S at low or high dose, single or two shots; about 5 received placebo; per-sample allocation not given. Collection of samples fell on day 63 after the first vaccine or placebo injection. The ends were cut back, 2 bases at V and 3 bases at J, with 11 bases in the middle. Germline V gene data show CDR1 as KGHSH and CDR2 as LQKENI. The CDR3 is 14 amino acids.

The rearrangement joins TRBV18 to TRBJ2-7; D remains unclear. The clonotype originates from a person aged 18 to 59 who received the Ad26.COV2.S COVID-19 vaccine or a placebo. Material: peripheral blood, obtained in a trial of Ad26.COV2.S vaccine versus placebo. The CDR3: CASSPGWGFYEQYF. The CDR3 DNA reads as TGTGCCAGCTCACCAGGGTGGGGTTTCTACGAGCAGTACTTC.